The sequence of this T cell receptor (beta chain) was determined in a study of T cells in Graves' hyperthyroidism and ophthalmopathy. Concerning this clonotype: Its antigen is unidentified.

Study findings and constraints: Among clonotypes expanded in thyroid above 0.001, most were also found in blood.

Authors of the study amplified TCR beta CDR3 regions from RNA transcripts. HTBI primers were used for first-round RT-PCR of the TCR CDR3. TCRdb re-analysed the multiplex PCR reads in MiXCR, keeping a single row per CDR3 protein. The data contain some 770,000 distinct CDR3 sequences, 15% to 20% of them seen just once; the ten biggest clones take up under 9.5%. This CDR3 is built from 17 residues. Germline V gene lookup returns CDR1 MNHGY and CDR2 SVAAGI. Unmatched junction bases numbered 4, after V lost 4 bases and J lost 2 bases. The sample consisted of blood. This receptor was identified in a man aged 18 to 30 with Graves' hyperthyroidism. V usage is TRBV6-9 and J usage is TRBJ2-5; 16 nucleotides line up with TRBD2. The CDR3 here is CASSWGLAGGNQETQYF. The CDR3 DNA sequence: TGTGCCAGCAGTTGGGGACTAGCGGGAGGGAATCAAGAGACCCAGTACTTC.